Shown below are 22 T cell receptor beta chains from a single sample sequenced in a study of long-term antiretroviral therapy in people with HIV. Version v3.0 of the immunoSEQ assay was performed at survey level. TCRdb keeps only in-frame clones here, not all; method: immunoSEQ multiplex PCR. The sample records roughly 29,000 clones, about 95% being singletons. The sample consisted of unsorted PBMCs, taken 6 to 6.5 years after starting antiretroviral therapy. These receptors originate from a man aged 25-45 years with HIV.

The DNA of the CDR3 is TGTGCCAGCAGTGCTTATTTGACCGGGGAGCTGTTTTTT. Translation gives CASSAYLTGELFF. J is TRBJ2-2 and V is TRBV9; D uncertain. Looked up from germline, CDR1 is SGDLS and CDR2 is YYNGEE. V was pared by 5 bases and J by 5 bases, with 10 bases between. The CDR3 contains 13 residues.

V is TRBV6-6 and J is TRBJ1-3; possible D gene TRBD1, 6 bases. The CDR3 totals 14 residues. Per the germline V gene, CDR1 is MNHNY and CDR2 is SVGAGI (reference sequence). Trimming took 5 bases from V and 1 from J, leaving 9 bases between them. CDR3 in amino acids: CASSGTGSGNTIYF. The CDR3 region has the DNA TGTGCCAGCAGTGGAACAGGGTCTGGAAACACCATATATTTT.

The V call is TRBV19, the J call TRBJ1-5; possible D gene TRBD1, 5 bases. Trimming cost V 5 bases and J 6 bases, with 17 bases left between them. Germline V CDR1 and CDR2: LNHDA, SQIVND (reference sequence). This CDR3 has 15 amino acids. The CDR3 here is CASSDPWIGGQPQHF. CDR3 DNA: TGTGCCAGTAGTGATCCATGGATTGGGGGTCAGCCCCAGCATTTT.

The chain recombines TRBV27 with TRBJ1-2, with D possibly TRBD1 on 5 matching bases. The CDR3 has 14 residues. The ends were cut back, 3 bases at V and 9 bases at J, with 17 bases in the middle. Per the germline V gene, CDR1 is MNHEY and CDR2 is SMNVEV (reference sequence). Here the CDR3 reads CASSLDKGLGSYTF. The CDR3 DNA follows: TGTGCCAGCAGTTTGGACAAGGGGCTTGGAAGCTACACCTTC.

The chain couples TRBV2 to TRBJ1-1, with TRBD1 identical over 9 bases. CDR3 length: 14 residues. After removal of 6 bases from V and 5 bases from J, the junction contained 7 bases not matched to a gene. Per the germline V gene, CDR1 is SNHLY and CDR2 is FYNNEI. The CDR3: CASRDRTGVTEAFF. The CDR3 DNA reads TGTGCCAGCAGGGATAGGACAGGGGTTACTGAAGCTTTCTTT.

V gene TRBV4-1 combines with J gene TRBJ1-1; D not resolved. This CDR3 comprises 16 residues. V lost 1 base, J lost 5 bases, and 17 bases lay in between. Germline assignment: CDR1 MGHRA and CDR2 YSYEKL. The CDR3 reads CASSQVTDRSRTEAFF. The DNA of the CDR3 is TGCGCCAGCAGCCAAGTAACAGACCGGTCGAGGACTGAAGCTTTCTTT.

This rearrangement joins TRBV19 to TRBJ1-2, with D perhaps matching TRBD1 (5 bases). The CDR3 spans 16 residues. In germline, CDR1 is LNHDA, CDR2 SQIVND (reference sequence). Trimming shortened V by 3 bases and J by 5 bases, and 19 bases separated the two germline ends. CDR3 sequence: CASSIRVLGYSYGYTF. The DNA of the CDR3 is TGTGCCAGTAGTATCAGGGTGCTTGGTTATTCTTATGGCTACACCTTC.

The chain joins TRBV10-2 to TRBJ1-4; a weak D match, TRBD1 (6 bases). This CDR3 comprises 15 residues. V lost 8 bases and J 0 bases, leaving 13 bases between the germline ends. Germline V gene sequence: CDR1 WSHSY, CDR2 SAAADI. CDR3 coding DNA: TGCGCCAGCGGGGGCCTGGTCTCAACTAATGAAAAACTGTTTTTT. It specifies CASGGLVSTNEKLFF.

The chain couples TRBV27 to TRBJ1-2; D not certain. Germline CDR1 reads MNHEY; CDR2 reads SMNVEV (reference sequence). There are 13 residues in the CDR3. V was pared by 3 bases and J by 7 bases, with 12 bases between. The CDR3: CASSLTAEGGYTF. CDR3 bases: TGTGCCAGCAGTTTGACTGCCGAGGGTGGCTACACCTTC.

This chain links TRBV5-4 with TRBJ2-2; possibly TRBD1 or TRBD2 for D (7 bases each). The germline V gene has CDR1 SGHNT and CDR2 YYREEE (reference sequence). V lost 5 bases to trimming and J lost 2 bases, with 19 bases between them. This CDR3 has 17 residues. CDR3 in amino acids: CASRNWEGAINTGELFF. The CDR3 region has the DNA TGTGCCAGCAGGAATTGGGAGGGGGCTATAAACACCGGGGAGCTGTTTTTT.

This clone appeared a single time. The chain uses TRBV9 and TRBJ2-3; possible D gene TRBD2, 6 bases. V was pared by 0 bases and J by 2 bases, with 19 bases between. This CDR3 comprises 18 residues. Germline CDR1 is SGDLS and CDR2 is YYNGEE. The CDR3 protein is CASSVVPSGAGSTDTQYF. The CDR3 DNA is TGTGCCAGCAGCGTAGTGCCCTCTGGGGCGGGATCCACAGATACGCAGTATTTT.

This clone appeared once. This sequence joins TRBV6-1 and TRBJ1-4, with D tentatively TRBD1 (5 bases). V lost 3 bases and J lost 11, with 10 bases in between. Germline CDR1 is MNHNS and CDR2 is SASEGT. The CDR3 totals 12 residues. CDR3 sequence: CASSDLSGKLFF. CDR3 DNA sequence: TGTGCCAGCAGTGATCTCTCAGGGAAACTGTTTTTT.

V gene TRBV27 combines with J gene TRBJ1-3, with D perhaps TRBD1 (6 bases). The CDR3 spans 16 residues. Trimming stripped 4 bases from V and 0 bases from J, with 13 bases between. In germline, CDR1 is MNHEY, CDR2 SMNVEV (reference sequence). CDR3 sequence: CASSSQGSSSGNTIYF. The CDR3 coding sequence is TGTGCCAGCAGTTCACAGGGATCTAGCTCTGGAAACACCATATATTTT.

The CDR3 spells CASSSRVSGANVLTF. DNA of the CDR3: TGTGCCAGCAGCTCAAGGGTCTCTGGGGCCAACGTCCTGACTTTC. The chain has TRBV7-3 and TRBJ2-6, with D uncertain. Trimming pared 4 bases from V and 0 bases from J, leaving 7 bases between. The CDR3 is made up of 15 amino acids. Germline CDR1 is SGHTA and CDR2 is FQGTGA.

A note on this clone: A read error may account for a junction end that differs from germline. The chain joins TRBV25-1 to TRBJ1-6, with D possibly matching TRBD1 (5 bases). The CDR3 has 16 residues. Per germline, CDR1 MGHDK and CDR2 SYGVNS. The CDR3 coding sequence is TGTGCCAGCAGTGATTCGGGACGGCCTCTCCATTCATCCCTCCACTTT. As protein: CASSDSGRPLHSSLHF.

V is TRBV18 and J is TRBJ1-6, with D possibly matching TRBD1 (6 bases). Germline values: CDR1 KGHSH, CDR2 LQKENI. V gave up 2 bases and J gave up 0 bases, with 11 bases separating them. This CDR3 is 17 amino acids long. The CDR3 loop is CASSPRGVSSYNSPLHF. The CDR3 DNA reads TGTGCCAGCTCACCAAGGGGGGTGAGCTCCTATAATTCACCCCTCCACTTT. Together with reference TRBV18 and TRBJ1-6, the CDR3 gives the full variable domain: NAGVMQNPRHLVRRRGQEARLRCSPMKGHSHVYWYRQLPEEGLKFMVYLQKENIIDESGMPKERFSAEFPKEGPSILRIQQVVRGDSAAYFCASSPRGVSSYNSPLHFGNGTRLTVT.

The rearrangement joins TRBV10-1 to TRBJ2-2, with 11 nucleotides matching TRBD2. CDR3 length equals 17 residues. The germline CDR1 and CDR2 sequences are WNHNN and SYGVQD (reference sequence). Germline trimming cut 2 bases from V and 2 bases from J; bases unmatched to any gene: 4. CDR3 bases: TGCGCCAGCAGTGAGCTGACTAGCGGGGTCAACACCGGGGAGCTGTTTTTT. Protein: CASSELTSGVNTGELFF.

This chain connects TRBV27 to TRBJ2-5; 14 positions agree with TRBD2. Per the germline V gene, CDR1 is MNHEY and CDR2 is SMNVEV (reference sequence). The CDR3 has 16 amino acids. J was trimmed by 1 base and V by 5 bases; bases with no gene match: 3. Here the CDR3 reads CASSPGLAGAQETQYF. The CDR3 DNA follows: TGTGCCAGCAGTCCGGGACTAGCGGGGGCCCAAGAGACCCAGTACTTC.

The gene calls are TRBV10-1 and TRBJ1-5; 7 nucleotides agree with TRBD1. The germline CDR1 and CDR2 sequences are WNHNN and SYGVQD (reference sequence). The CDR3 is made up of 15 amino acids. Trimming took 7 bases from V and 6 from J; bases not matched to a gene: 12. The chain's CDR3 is CASKETGSAGQPQHF. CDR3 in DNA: TGCGCCAGCAAAGAGACAGGGTCTGCTGGTCAGCCCCAGCATTTT.

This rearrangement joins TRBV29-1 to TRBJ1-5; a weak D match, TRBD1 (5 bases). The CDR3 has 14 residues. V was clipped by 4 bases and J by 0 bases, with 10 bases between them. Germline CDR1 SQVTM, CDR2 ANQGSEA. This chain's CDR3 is CSVGWGGSNQPQHF. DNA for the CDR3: TGCAGCGTTGGGTGGGGCGGTAGCAATCAGCCCCAGCATTTT.

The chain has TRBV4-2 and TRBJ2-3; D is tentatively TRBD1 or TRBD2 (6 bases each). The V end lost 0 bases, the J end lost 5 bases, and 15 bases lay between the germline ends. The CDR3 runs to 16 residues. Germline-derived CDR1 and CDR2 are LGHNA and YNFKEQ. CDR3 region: CASSQERRGSGDTQYF. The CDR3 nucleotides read TGTGCCAGCAGCCAAGAGAGGAGGGGGAGTGGAGATACGCAGTATTTT.

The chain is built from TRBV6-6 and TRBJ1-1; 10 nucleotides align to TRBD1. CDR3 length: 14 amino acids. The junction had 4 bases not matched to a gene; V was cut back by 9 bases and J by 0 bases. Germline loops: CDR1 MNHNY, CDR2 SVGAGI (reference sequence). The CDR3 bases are TGTGCCAGTGGACAGGGGGGCTTGAACACTGAAGCTTTCTTT. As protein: CASGQGGLNTEAFF.